One and the same sample provided the 32 T cell receptor beta chains below, sequenced in a study of blood T cell repertoires in COVID-19. Sequencing was performed with immunoSEQ multiplex PCR; in TCRdb, only in-frame clones are kept and a portion is missing. Seen here are around 170,000 clones, roughly 86% observed once, and the top ten hold 0.55% to 0.6%. The sequenced material came from peripheral blood. The receptors originated from a man in his 60s with COVID-19, enrolled during active disease.

The chain couples TRBV7-2 to TRBJ2-7; 7 nucleotides line up with TRBD1. V gave up 7 bases and J gave up 2 bases; unmatched junction bases: 14. The CDR3 is made up of 16 amino acids. Germline V CDR1 and CDR2: SGHTA, FQGNSA. Here the CDR3 reads CASMPITGARAYEQYF. The CDR3 nucleotides are TGTGCCAGCATGCCGATAACAGGGGCCAGAGCCTACGAGCAGTACTTC.

The chain combines TRBV7-2 with TRBJ1-2; D is perhaps TRBD1 (5 bases). The CDR3 totals 13 residues. Looked up from germline, CDR1 is SGHTA and CDR2 is FQGNSA. The germline V and J ends were trimmed by 10 bases and 8 bases, with 20 bases remaining between them. The CDR3 DNA follows: TGTGCCAACCCCGGTCCTAGGGGAATCGGCTACACCTTC. Protein: CANPGPRGIGYTF.

CDR3 DNA sequence: TGCAGCGCCGAAGGTGAACGCGGGTTGAACACTGAAGCTTTCTTT. Translated: CSAEGERGLNTEAFF. The J gene is TRBJ1-1, the V gene TRBV29-1; D not certain. CDR1 SQVTM and CDR2 ANQGSEA come from the germline V gene. Deletions cut 7 bases from V and 0 bases from J, with 18 bases between. This CDR3 spans 15 amino acids.

The chain uses TRBV9 and TRBJ2-1, with D unclear. Trimming took 2 bases from V and 4 from J, leaving 19 bases between them. The CDR3 spans 17 residues. Looked up from germline, CDR1 is SGDLS and CDR2 is YYNGEE. This CDR3 reads CASSVTPARGLYNEQFF. The CDR3 bases are TGTGCCAGCAGCGTGACCCCGGCCCGCGGCCTTTACAATGAGCAGTTCTTC.

The chain couples TRBV15 to TRBJ2-3; D uncertain. This CDR3 has 17 residues. The V end lost 1 base, the J end lost 0 bases, and 14 bases lay between the germline ends. Germline V gene sequence: CDR1 LNHNV, CDR2 YYDKDF (reference sequence). Here the CDR3 DNA reads TGTGCCACCAGCAGAGGTCGCCCCGGTTCTAGCACAGATACGCAGTATTTT. Residues: CATSRGRPGSSTDTQYF.

The chain is built from TRBV15 and TRBJ1-3; D possibly corresponds to TRBD1 (5 bases). The germline V gene encodes CDR1 LNHNV and CDR2 YYDKDF (reference sequence). The V gene lost 3 bases and the J gene lost 4 bases, with 16 bases spanning the gap. CDR3 size: 16 residues. CDR3 nucleotides: TGTGCCACCAGCAGGGGGGGAGGGAAGGTCGGAAACACCATATATTTT. Amino acid sequence: CATSRGGGKVGNTIYF.

The chain employs TRBV5-1 and TRBJ2-7; TRBD1 matches at 8 bases. The junction had 7 bases not matched to a gene; V was cut back by 5 bases and J by 0 bases. Germline CDR1 and CDR2: SGHRS and YFSETQ. The CDR3 has 15 amino acids. The CDR3 DNA sequence: TGCGCCAGCAGTACAGGGGGTCAGAACTCCTACGAGCAGTACTTC. It specifies CASSTGGQNSYEQYF.

The sample holds one count of this clone. The genes are TRBV11-1 and TRBJ1-6, with D possibly TRBD1 on 5 matching bases. The CDR3 has 15 amino acids. The germline gives CDR1 SGHAT, CDR2 FQDESV (reference sequence). Deletions cut 0 bases from V and 7 bases from J, with 10 bases between. This CDR3 is CASSLAHQGNSPLHF. CDR3 bases: TGTGCCAGCAGCTTAGCGCATCAGGGCAATTCACCCCTCCACTTT.

This clone was observed a single time. This chain joins TRBV27 and TRBJ2-2, with D perhaps matching TRBD1 (6 bases). CDR1 is MNHEY, CDR2 SMNVEV, per germline (reference sequence). The ends were cut back, 0 bases at V and 5 bases at J, with 13 bases in the middle. This CDR3 spans 16 amino acids. This chain's CDR3 is CASSLSKQGRTGELFF. DNA for the CDR3: TGTGCCAGCAGTTTATCGAAACAGGGTAGGACCGGGGAGCTGTTTTTT.

The rearrangement joins TRBV6-5 to TRBJ1-1, with TRBD1 matching over 10 bases. The CDR3 totals 15 residues. Germline V gives CDR1 MNHEY, CDR2 SVGAGI. V was clipped by 6 bases and J by 5 bases; unmatched bases: 9. The CDR3 here is CASSQDRGIKTEAFF. In nucleotides, the CDR3 is TGTGCCAGCAGCCAGGACAGGGGGATCAAAACTGAAGCTTTCTTT.

Notes on this clone: This CDR3 is also generated by other DNA sequences in the sample. The CDR3 protein is CASSLKDTQYF. The DNA for the CDR3 is TGTGCCAGCAGCCTTAAAGATACGCAGTATTTT. The chain uses TRBV3-1 (or the pseudogene TRBV3-2) and TRBJ2-3, with D unresolved. The V gene lost 4 bases and the J gene lost 5 bases, with 4 bases spanning the gap. This CDR3 has 11 amino acids. The V gene's germline CDR1 is LGHDT and CDR2 YNNKEL (reference sequence).

The chain combines TRBV7-6 with TRBJ1-5, with a tentative D call TRBD1 (5 bases). V lost 1 base and J 1 base, leaving 8 bases between the germline ends. The CDR3 consists of 15 residues. Germline CDR1 SGHVS, CDR2 FNYEAQ. The CDR3 bases are TGTGCCAGCAGCTTAGTACGGGGGAGCAATCAGCCCCAGCATTTT. It specifies CASSLVRGSNQPQHF.

V and J are TRBV10-3 and TRBJ1-1; perhaps TRBD1 as D (6 bases). Per the germline V gene, CDR1 is ENHRY and CDR2 is SYGVKD. Between the trimmed V and J ends, which lost 5 bases and 5 bases, there was a span of 15 bases. The CDR3 runs 14 residues. The CDR3 nucleotides are TGTGCCATCAGTCAGGGGCTATTTGGGACTGAAGCTTTCTTT. Translated: CAISQGLFGTEAFF.

The J gene is TRBJ2-7, the V gene TRBV5-4; 9 bases map to TRBD1. The ends lost 6 bases at V and 6 bases at J; junction bases unmatched: 10. The germline gives CDR1 SGHNT, CDR2 YYREEE (reference sequence). The length of the CDR3 is 14 residues. The CDR3 DNA is TGTGCCAGCACCGAACAGGGGGCCGTAGGCGAGCAGTACTTC. This sequence encodes CASTEQGAVGEQYF.

This rearrangement joins TRBV11-2 to TRBJ2-1; TRBD1 is a possible D gene (5 bases). The CDR3 is made up of 13 amino acids. Trimming pared 4 bases from V and 3 bases from J, leaving 7 bases between. Germline V gene lookup returns CDR1 SGHAT and CDR2 FQNNGV. CDR3 nucleotide sequence: TGTGCCAGCAGCTCTCAGGGCTACAATGAGCAGTTCTTC. This codes for CASSSQGYNEQFF.

The chain combines TRBV4-1 with TRBJ2-7, with 9 bases matching TRBD1. The CDR3 loop spans 17 amino acids. The trim removed 1 base at V and 5 bases at J, leaving 12 bases unmatched. The germline V gene encodes CDR1 MGHRA and CDR2 YSYEKL. CDR3 DNA sequence: TGCGCCAGCAGCCAAGCTCCCTCGGGACAGGGCGAAAACGAGCAGTACTTC. Its translation is CASSQAPSGQGENEQYF.

This chain uses TRBV29-1 with TRBJ1-2, with D unresolved. Germline CDR1 reads SQVTM; CDR2 reads ANQGSEA. The CDR3 covers 12 residues. With 4 bases removed from V and 6 bases from J, the gap between germline ends came to 12 bases. The CDR3 nucleotides are TGCAGCGTTGTTGGAGGGAAAGATGGCTACACCTTC. It encodes CSVVGGKDGYTF.

The rearrangement joins TRBV11-3 to TRBJ2-7, with 13 bases matching TRBD2. V lost 5 bases to trimming and J lost 3 bases; unmatched junction nucleotides: 10. Germline CDR1 reads SGHNT; CDR2 reads YENEEA. This CDR3 has 17 amino acids. CDR3 loop: CASSRGGLAGVFYEQYF. In DNA form, the CDR3 reads TGTGCCAGCAGCCGCGGCGGACTAGCGGGAGTTTTCTACGAGCAGTACTTC.

V gene TRBV19 combines with J gene TRBJ1-4, with D unclear. Germline V gene data show CDR1 as LNHDA and CDR2 as SQIVND (reference sequence). There are 14 residues in the CDR3. Trimming left V 6 bases short and J 3 bases short, with 11 bases between. CDR3 sequence: CASREGSSNEKLFF. DNA for the CDR3: TGTGCCAGTAGGGAGGGCTCCTCTAATGAAAAACTGTTTTTT. Full variable domain (missing parts from reference TRBV19 and TRBJ1-4): DGGITQSPKYLFRKEGQNVTLSCEQNLNHDAMYWYRQDPGQGLRLIYYSQIVNDFQKGDIAEGYSVSREKKESFPLTVTSAQKNPTAFYLCASREGSSNEKLFFGSGTQLSVL.

This chain links TRBV6-2 or TRBV6-3 with TRBJ2-3, with 7 bases lining up with TRBD2. Germline V gene sequence: CDR1 MNHEY, CDR2 SVGEGT. The CDR3 is made up of 14 amino acids. Trimming cost V 2 bases and J 4 bases; bases outside gene matches: 3. CDR3 DNA sequence: TGTGCCAGCAGTTACGGACGGGGGGCAGATACGCAGTATTTT. Its protein is CASSYGRGADTQYF.

The chain combines TRBV28 with TRBJ2-1, with TRBD2 identical over 8 bases. Germline assignment: CDR1 MDHEN and CDR2 SYDVKM. V shed 3 bases, J shed 4 bases, and the junction held 11 bases outside the gene matches. There are 17 residues in the CDR3. CDR3 amino acids: CASSFGWRAGAYNEQFF. The CDR3 DNA is TGTGCCAGCAGTTTTGGCTGGAGAGCGGGGGCTTACAATGAGCAGTTCTTC.

The chain links TRBV24-1 to TRBJ2-1, with D unclear. V was cut by 7 bases and J by 0 bases, with 6 bases left in between. Germline loops: CDR1 KGHDR, CDR2 SFDVKD. The CDR3 totals 13 residues. The CDR3 nucleotides read TGTGCCACCAGACCTAACTCCTACAATGAGCAGTTCTTC. It translates to CATRPNSYNEQFF.

The chain carries TRBV18 and TRBJ1-4; 10 positions match TRBD1. The germline CDR1 and CDR2 sequences are KGHSH and LQKENI. CDR3 length equals 19 residues. Trimming removed 3 bases from V and 5 bases from J; junction bases left unmatched: 15. This CDR3 is CASSPTLGTGVGRNEKLFF. CDR3 coding DNA: TGTGCCAGCTCACCCACCCTCGGGACAGGGGTCGGAAGGAATGAAAAACTGTTTTTT.

This clone was seen once. Other nucleotide sequences in the sample specify the same CDR3. The genes are TRBV20-1 and TRBJ2-5; D uncertain. The germline V gene has CDR1 DFQATT and CDR2 SNEGSKA (reference sequence). Deletions cut 5 bases from V and 5 bases from J, with 6 bases between. The CDR3 is 10 residues long. CDR3 nucleotide sequence: TGCAGTGCTCGCAGGGAGACCCAGTACTTC. Protein: CSARRETQYF.

This clone was detected a few times. The J gene is TRBJ2-7, the V gene TRBV6-5, with a tentative D call TRBD1 (6 bases). The V end lost 6 bases, the J end lost 6 bases, and 12 bases lay between the germline ends. Per germline, CDR1 MNHEY and CDR2 SVGAGI. The CDR3 has 12 amino acids. The CDR3 bases are TGTGCCAGCAGGGGGGCAGGCACCGAGCAGTACTTC. Residues: CASRGAGTEQYF.

This clone was recorded a few times. This chain connects TRBV11-1 to TRBJ2-7; D may be TRBD1 (6 bases). V dropped 2 bases and J dropped 10 bases, with 21 bases sitting between them. Germline V lookup: CDR1 SGHAT, CDR2 FQDESV (reference sequence). This CDR3 contains 15 residues. CDR3 in amino acids: CASSLRFQGTGLQYF. CDR3 nucleotides: TGTGCCAGCAGCTTAAGGTTCCAGGGCACAGGGCTACAGTACTTC.

This clone has more than one count but fewer than ten. The V call is TRBV30, the J call TRBJ1-2, with D possibly TRBD1 on 6 matching bases. V was clipped by 2 bases and J by 4 bases, with 14 bases between them. This CDR3 contains 14 residues. The germline CDR1 and CDR2 sequences are GTSNPN and SVGIG (reference sequence). CDR3 sequence (DNA): TGTGCCTGGAGTCGGGGGGGCGCAGGCTATGGCTACACCTTC. This sequence encodes CAWSRGGAGYGYTF.

The V call is TRBV10-3, the J call TRBJ2-7; 15 bases are shared with TRBD2. V lost 6 bases to trimming and J lost 6 bases; unmatched junction nucleotides: 6. Germline CDR1 is ENHRY and CDR2 is SYGVKD. There are 15 residues in the CDR3. The CDR3 DNA sequence: TGTGCCATCAGCAGGACTAGCGGGGGGGCAGGCGAGCAGTACTTC. Protein sequence: CAISRTSGGAGEQYF.

CDR3 nucleotide sequence: TGTGCCAGCCGCACCTCAAACACCCAAAATGAAAAACTGTTTTTT. This translates into CASRTSNTQNEKLFF. This sequence joins TRBV19 and TRBJ1-4; D uncertain. CDR1 and CDR2 (germline): LNHDA, SQIVND (reference sequence). V was pared by 9 bases and J by 5 bases, with 19 bases between. The CDR3 has 15 residues.

V and J are TRBV19 and TRBJ1-1; weak D call: TRBD1 (5 bases). Trimming took off 7 bases at V and 1 base at J, with 13 bases between the two ends. CDR1 is LNHDA, CDR2 SQIVND, per germline (reference sequence). The CDR3 contains 14 residues. CDR3 DNA: TGTGCCAGTACTCTTTACCAGGGGAACACTGAAGCTTTCTTT. It specifies CASTLYQGNTEAFF.

Of note for this clone: At the DNA level, this CDR3 is encoded by other sequences in the same sample as well. The chain joins TRBV19 to TRBJ1-4; 9 positions match TRBD1. Germline loops: CDR1 LNHDA, CDR2 SQIVND (reference sequence). V shed 4 bases and J 7 bases; nucleotides not matched to a gene: 4. This CDR3 has 14 residues. The CDR3 reads CASSTGQGGEKLFF. The CDR3 DNA follows: TGTGCCAGTAGTACGGGACAGGGAGGTGAAAAACTGTTTTTT.

V usage is TRBV2 and J usage is TRBJ1-1; D is ambiguous. The length of the CDR3 is 14 residues. Trimming shortened V by 6 bases and J by 0 bases, and 11 bases separated the two germline ends. Germline CDR1 reads SNHLY; CDR2 reads FYNNEI. The CDR3 protein is CASSKTTVNTEAFF. In DNA, the CDR3 is TGTGCCAGCAGCAAAACCACGGTGAACACTGAAGCTTTCTTT. Variable domain in full (rest from reference TRBV2 and TRBJ1-1): EPEVTQTPSHQVTQMGQEVILRCVPISNHLYFYWYRQILGQKVEFLVSFYNNEISEKSEIFDDQFSVERPDGSNFTLKIRSTKLEDSAMYFCASSKTTVNTEAFFGQGTRLTVV.